Below, 15 T cell receptor beta chains from the same sample are listed, as sequenced in a study of shared clonotypes between healthy human individuals (dated by TCRdb to between 2020 and 2021). Receptor amplification or capture employed the immunoSEQ multiplex PCR assay. Drawn from immuneACCESS, this table holds only the in-frame rearrangements with V and J called that TCRdb kept. Clones are partly lost; checked studies trace under half to an unresolved V gene and leave the rest unexplained. The sample table lists 500,000 to 650,000 clones, just over 75% of them with a count of one. The top ten clones comprise around 12% of the sample. The specimen was PBMCs. All receptors derive from a middle-aged woman in good health. Some clones in this sample may be carry-over from other donors' samples.

The chain joins TRBV18 to TRBJ2-7; a weak D match, TRBD2 (6 bases). V was cut by 2 bases and J by 7 bases, with 21 bases left in between. This CDR3 contains 16 residues. CDR1 KGHSH and CDR2 LQKENI come from the germline V gene. The DNA of the CDR3 is TGTGCCAGCTCACCATCTGCTAGCGACGATGATGGGGAGCAGTACTTC. Its translation: CASSPSASDDDGEQYF.

The chain combines TRBV21-1 with TRBJ2-7; the table gives TRBD1 as D, unverified against the DNA. TRBV21-1 is noted as a pseudogene. This CDR3 spans 14 amino acids. CDR3 region: CASSILGHRYEQYF. The CDR3 nucleotides are TGTGCCAGCAGCATCCTGGGCCATCGGTACGAGCAGTACTTC.

The chain carries TRBV5-6 and TRBJ1-1, with 7 bases that match TRBD1. The germline V gene encodes CDR1 SGHDT and CDR2 YYEEEE. After removal of 4 bases from V and 3 bases from J, the junction contained 9 bases not matched to a gene. The CDR3 length is 15 residues. CDR3 coding DNA: TGTGCCAGCAGCCCTCAAACAGGGGATGACACTGAAGCTTTCTTT. Translating gives CASSPQTGDDTEAFF.

The chain combines TRBV7-9 with TRBJ2-1; 9 nucleotides match TRBD2. The CDR3 length is 16 residues. Germline V gene lookup returns CDR1 SEHNR and CDR2 FQNEAQ (reference sequence). V lost 0 bases and J lost 9; bases outside the gene matches: 9. The CDR3 bases are TGTGCCAGCAGCTTAGCTGTGCGGGAGGGCCGGTTTGAGCAGTTCTTC. It yields the protein CASSLAVREGRFEQFF. The full variable domain, completed using reference TRBV7-9 and TRBJ2-1, is DTGVSQNPRHKITKRGQNVTFRCDPISEHNRLYWYRQTLGQGPEFLTYFQNEAQLEKSRLLSDRFSAERPKGSFSTLEIQRTEQGDSAMYLCASSLAVREGRFEQFFGPGTRLTVL.

This chain connects TRBV5-1 to TRBJ1-2, with 7 nucleotides matching TRBD1. With 2 bases clipped from V and 2 bases from J, the junction kept 6 bases outside the gene matches. CDR1 SGHRS and CDR2 YFSETQ come from the germline V gene. This CDR3 spans 15 amino acids. The CDR3 DNA reads TGCGCCAGCAGCTTTATCGGGACAGAGAACTATGGCTACACCTTC. It is translated as CASSFIGTENYGYTF.

The V and J genes are TRBV18 and TRBJ2-1; 12 nucleotides line up with TRBD2. The V gene end was trimmed by 1 base and the J gene end by 0 bases; junction bases not matched to a gene: 7. CDR3 length equals 19 residues. Germline lookup yields CDR1 KGHSH and CDR2 LQKENI. The CDR3 here is CASSPRLAGGPRSYNEQFF. Here the CDR3 DNA reads TGTGCCAGCTCACCACGTCTAGCGGGAGGGCCGCGCTCCTACAATGAGCAGTTCTTC.

The DNA of the CDR3 is TGCGCCAGCAGCTTGGACTGGGAGACCCAGTACTTC. This encodes CASSLDWETQYF. The gene calls are TRBV5-1 and TRBJ2-5; the D is unclear. The germline V gene has CDR1 SGHRS and CDR2 YFSETQ. The CDR3 has 12 residues. V lost 0 bases, J lost 5 bases, and 5 bases lay in between.

V usage is TRBV6-5 and J usage is TRBJ2-7; TRBD2 agrees at 10 bases. V trimming: 5 bases; J trimming: 0 bases; junction bases outside the gene matches: 4. CDR1 is MNHEY, CDR2 SVGAGI, per germline. The CDR3 consists of 15 residues. The CDR3: CASSPRLAGSYEQYF. As DNA, the CDR3 is TGTGCCAGCAGTCCCCGACTAGCGGGCTCCTACGAGCAGTACTTC.

This rearrangement joins TRBV25-1 to TRBJ1-6; TRBD1 agrees at 9 bases. Germline V gives CDR1 MGHDK, CDR2 SYGVNS. After removal of 6 bases from V and 7 bases from J, the junction contained 4 bases not matched to a gene. The CDR3 is made up of 14 amino acids. CDR3 sequence: CASRGTGRNSPLHF. The CDR3, as DNA: TGTGCCAGCAGGGGGACAGGGAGGAATTCACCCCTCCACTTT.

The rearrangement joins TRBV28 to TRBJ1-6; the D gene is possibly TRBD1 (6 bases). The CDR3 covers 18 residues. Trimming stripped 3 bases from V and 0 bases from J, with 15 bases between. CDR1 is MDHEN, CDR2 SYDVKM, per germline. This CDR3 reads CASSLWDKTSSYNSPLHF. CDR3 nucleotide sequence: TGTGCCAGCAGTTTGTGGGACAAGACATCCTCCTATAATTCACCCCTCCACTTT.

The V call is TRBV28, the J call TRBJ2-3; 8 bases agree with TRBD2. The germline CDR1 and CDR2 sequences are MDHEN and SYDVKM. The length of the CDR3 is 15 residues. The J segment lost 0 bases and the V segment lost 3 bases, leaving 2 bases of the junction unmatched. The CDR3: CASSFSSGSTDTQYF. The DNA of the CDR3 is TGTGCCAGCAGTTTCTCTAGCGGGAGCACAGATACGCAGTATTTT. Looking up the rest from reference TRBV28 and TRBJ2-3 gives the full variable domain: DVKVTQSSRYLVKRTGEKVFLECVQDMDHENMFWYRQDPGLGLRLIYFSYDVKMKEKGDIPEGYSVSREKKERFSLILESASTNQTSMYLCASSFSSGSTDTQYFGPGTRLTVL.

V usage is TRBV19 and J usage is TRBJ1-1; D unresolved. The germline gives CDR1 LNHDA, CDR2 SQIVND (reference sequence). CDR3 length: 14 amino acids. V was pared by 5 bases and J by 0 bases, with 10 bases between. Here the CDR3 DNA reads TGTGCCAGTAGTTCACAGCCCATGAACACTGAAGCTTTCTTT. Translation: CASSSQPMNTEAFF.

The chain employs TRBV9 and TRBJ2-2; D ambiguous. There are 14 residues in the CDR3. Trimming removed 0 bases from V and 6 bases from J, with 9 bases in between. Germline-derived CDR1 and CDR2 are SGDLS and YYNGEE. In DNA form, the CDR3 reads TGTGCCAGCAGCGTAGGGGGAAGGTCCGGGGAGCTGTTTTTT. Translated, it gives CASSVGGRSGELFF. The full variable domain, completed using reference TRBV9 and TRBJ2-2, is DSGVTQTPKHLITATGQRVTLRCSPRSGDLSVYWYQQSLDQGLQFLIQYYNGEERAKGNILERFSAQQFPDLHSELNLSSLELGDSALYFCASSVGGRSGELFFGEGSRLTVL.

In its sample, this clone was seen a few times. J is TRBJ1-1 and V is TRBV25-1; 8 bases match TRBD1. CDR1 and CDR2 (germline): MGHDK, SYGVNS. V trimming: 6 bases; J trimming: 1 base; junction bases outside the gene matches: 7. The CDR3 extends over 15 amino acids. This CDR3 is CASSRQGLGNTEAFF. CDR3 sequence (DNA): TGTGCCAGCAGCAGACAGGGGTTAGGGAACACTGAAGCTTTCTTT.

J is TRBJ1-5 and V is TRBV28; TRBD1 is a possible D gene (6 bases). Germline loops: CDR1 MDHEN, CDR2 SYDVKM. The CDR3 consists of 15 residues. V lost 3 bases to trimming and J lost 2 bases, with 11 bases between them. CDR3 in amino acids: CASSFPGVGNQPQHF. CDR3 in DNA: TGTGCCAGCAGTTTCCCAGGGGTGGGCAATCAGCCCCAGCATTTT.